This TCR beta chain was identified during a study of blood T cell repertoires in COVID-19. Study in general: Sites across the United States, Italy and Spain contributed samples from acute and convalescent COVID-19.

With 8 bases clipped from V and 3 bases from J, the junction kept 9 bases outside the gene matches. The CDR3 contains 16 residues. Germline CDR1 and CDR2: MDHEN and SYDVKM. Original processing notes: Cell counts per sample came from amplifying reference gene primers. The table came from immunoSEQ multiplex PCR; TCRdb's copy has only in-frame clones and leaves some out. V and J calls plus clone size are reproduced from that table; the DNA served to infer D and trimming. The data contain roughly 70,000 clones, around four fifths of them seen just once; the ten biggest clones take up about 15%. During active infection, Seattle patients enrolled and were then monitored through disease.

Sequences were obtained from peripheral blood. The receptor was isolated from a man in his 60s with COVID-19, enrolled during active disease. V and J are TRBV28 and TRBJ2-3, with TRBD2 matching 12 bases. This chain's CDR3 is CASAETSGSLTDTQYF. Here the CDR3 DNA reads TGTGCCAGCGCTGAGACTAGCGGGAGTTTAACAGATACGCAGTATTTT.